The present entry profiles one T cell receptor beta chain with its context. As processed by the authors: For nucleated cells, counts were estimated from reference gene primer amplification. The protocol was immunoSEQ multiplex PCR, while the TCRdb copy is restricted to in-frame clones and leaves out a portion. V, J and clone size are taken as reported in that table, and D and trimming were inferred from the DNA itself. Of approximately 150,000 clones in the sample, approximately 84% were seen once. This CDR3 spans 14 amino acids. Germline V gene lookup returns CDR1 MRHNA and CDR2 SNTAGT. Trimming removed 10 bases at V and 3 bases at J, with 16 bases between. This entry belongs to a study of blood T cell repertoires in COVID-19. Study in general: COVID-19 samples, acute and convalescent, were from the United States, Italy and Spain. T cells, B-cell-depleted T cells, or PBMCs provided the cDNA or gDNA that served as material.

The specimen was peripheral blood. The J gene is TRBJ2-1, the V gene TRBV6-4; tentative D call: TRBD2 (5 bases). This receptor was taken from a woman aged 50 to 65 with COVID-19, enrolled during active disease. The CDR3 DNA reads as TGTGCCACCGCGGCCGGGAACGACTACAATGAGCAGTTCTTC. As protein: CATAAGNDYNEQFF.